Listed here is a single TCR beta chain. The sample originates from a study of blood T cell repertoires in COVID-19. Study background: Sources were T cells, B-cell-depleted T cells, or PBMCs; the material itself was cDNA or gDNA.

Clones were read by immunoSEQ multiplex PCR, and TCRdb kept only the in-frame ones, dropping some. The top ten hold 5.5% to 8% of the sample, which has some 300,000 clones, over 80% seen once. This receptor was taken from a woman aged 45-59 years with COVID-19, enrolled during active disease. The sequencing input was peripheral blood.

The CDR3, as DNA: TGCGCCAGCATGACGGGCGTGCGGGATCGGTCGGAGCAGTTCTTC. This encodes CASMTGVRDRSEQFF. The V gene is TRBV5-1, the J gene TRBJ2-1; D may be TRBD2 (6 bases). The CDR3 extends over 15 amino acids. V lost 6 bases and J 10 bases, leaving 23 bases between the germline ends. Germline V gene lookup returns CDR1 SGHRS and CDR2 YFSETQ.